The 26 T cell receptor beta chains reported below all come from one sample, sequenced in a study of blood T cell repertoires in COVID-19. Profiled with immunoSEQ multiplex PCR; TCRdb holds only in-frame clones, not every one. Among approximately 140,000 clones listed, around 87% were seen once. The sequencing sample was made of peripheral blood. The receptors originated from a man between 65 and 85 years old with active COVID-19.

This sequence joins TRBV6-5 and TRBJ1-5; D gene unclear. Germline loops: CDR1 MNHEY, CDR2 SVGAGI. Trimming removed 6 bases at V and 0 bases at J, with 9 bases between. This CDR3 has 14 residues. CDR3 sequence: CASRRQSSNQPQHF. CDR3 nucleotides: TGTGCCAGCAGGAGGCAGAGTAGCAATCAGCCCCAGCATTTT.

The chain carries TRBV3-1 (or the pseudogene TRBV3-2) and TRBJ2-7; D is possibly TRBD2 (5 bases). Per germline, CDR1 LGHDT and CDR2 YNNKEL (reference sequence). Trimming removed 3 bases from V and 3 bases from J, with 18 bases in between. CDR3 size: 16 residues. CDR3 region: CASSHHVTGIGYEQYF. The CDR3 DNA reads TGTGCCAGCAGCCATCACGTGACGGGGATCGGCTACGAGCAGTACTTC.

V gene TRBV7-9 combines with J gene TRBJ2-1; no firm D call. Per the germline V gene, CDR1 is SEHNR and CDR2 is FQNEAQ (reference sequence). This CDR3 region has 12 residues. V was clipped by 4 bases and J by 9 bases, with 10 bases between them. The CDR3 loop reads CASSSEVGEQFF. The CDR3, as DNA: TGTGCCAGCAGCTCAGAGGTGGGTGAGCAGTTCTTC.

The CDR3 loop is CASNTGRNNYGYTF. The CDR3, as DNA: TGTGCCAGTAATACAGGAAGAAACAACTATGGCTACACCTTC. J is TRBJ1-2 and V is TRBV19, with D possibly TRBD1 on 5 matching bases. CDR1 is LNHDA and CDR2 is SQIVND in the germline V gene (reference sequence). The CDR3 has 14 amino acids. Trimming removed 7 bases from V and 2 bases from J, with 14 bases in between.

CDR3 nucleotide sequence: TGTGCCAGCGCTGATCTATCACCGGGGAATGAGCAGTTCTTC. This gives the protein CASADLSPGNEQFF. This chain joins TRBV27 and TRBJ2-1; D might be TRBD2 (5 bases). The germline V gene encodes CDR1 MNHEY and CDR2 SMNVEV (reference sequence). Between the trimmed V and J ends, which lost 8 bases and 7 bases, there was a span of 18 bases. CDR3 length: 14 residues.

This clone has only one observation. The chain links TRBV7-9 to TRBJ1-1; the match to TRBD1 covers 7 bases. Trimming took 3 bases from V and 0 from J; bases not matched to a gene: 4. The germline gives CDR1 SEHNR, CDR2 FQNEAQ (reference sequence). The CDR3 has 15 residues. CDR3 bases: TGTGCCAGCAGCTTGGCGGGACAGATGAACACTGAAGCTTTCTTT. Translation: CASSLAGQMNTEAFF.

This chain uses TRBV10-2 with TRBJ2-1; perhaps TRBD2 as D (5 bases). The length of the CDR3 is 14 residues. The V and J ends lost 4 bases and 7 bases respectively, with 14 bases between them. From germline, CDR1 is WSHSY and CDR2 SAAADI. This CDR3 reads CASSAGNFRNEQFF. In DNA, the CDR3 is TGCGCCAGCAGTGCGGGGAACTTCCGGAATGAGCAGTTCTTC.

CDR3: CASSRGTANEKLFF. DNA for the CDR3: TGCGCCAGCAGCCGAGGGACAGCTAATGAAAAACTGTTTTTT. This chain uses TRBV5-1 with TRBJ1-4; TRBD1 agrees at 7 bases. The CDR3 is 14 residues long. Germline-derived CDR1 and CDR2 are SGHRS and YFSETQ. Losses at the gene ends were 4 bases for V and 3 bases for J; bases not matched to a gene: 3.

This clone was recorded once. The rearrangement joins TRBV4-2 to TRBJ2-1; 8 nucleotides line up with TRBD2. Looked up from germline, CDR1 is LGHNA and CDR2 is YNFKEQ. The CDR3 covers 15 residues. V was pared by 0 bases and J by 5 bases, with 3 bases of the junction left unmatched. CDR3 bases: TGTGCCAGCAGCCAAGAAGGCGGGAGGAACAATGAGCAGTTCTTC. It translates to CASSQEGGRNNEQFF.

This sequence joins TRBV30 and TRBJ2-3, with D perhaps TRBD2 (6 bases). The CDR3 is 14 amino acids. Germline V lookup: CDR1 GTSNPN, CDR2 SVGIG (reference sequence). The V end lost 2 bases, the J end lost 2 bases, and 11 bases lay between the germline ends. CDR3 sequence (DNA): TGTGCCTGGAGTATGAGCGGGTACACAGATACGCAGTATTTT. Translated: CAWSMSGYTDTQYF.

V and J are TRBV5-6 and TRBJ2-3; 14 nucleotides match TRBD2. V trimming: 0 bases; J trimming: 5 bases; junction bases outside the gene matches: 8. This CDR3 contains 18 residues. Looked up from germline, CDR1 is SGHDT and CDR2 is YYEEEE. CDR3 loop: CASSLDSTSGRALDTQYF. CDR3 coding DNA: TGTGCCAGCAGCTTGGACTCGACTAGCGGGAGGGCCCTAGATACGCAGTATTTT.

This chain links TRBV5-5 with TRBJ2-7, with D unclear. The CDR3 is 14 residues long. V was clipped by 5 bases and J by 1 base, with 13 bases between them. The germline CDR1 and CDR2 sequences are SGHKS and YYEKEE (reference sequence). The CDR3 bases are TGTGCCAGCAGTACTTCAGCGATTTCCTACGAGCAGTACTTC. Protein sequence: CASSTSAISYEQYF.

J is TRBJ1-2 and V is TRBV28; no firm D call. V lost 2 bases and J 4 bases, leaving 11 bases between the germline ends. This CDR3 has 14 amino acids. Germline V lookup: CDR1 MDHEN, CDR2 SYDVKM. CDR3 sequence: CASSLKEQLYGYTF. CDR3 bases: TGTGCCAGCAGTTTAAAGGAACAGCTCTATGGCTACACCTTC.

The chain joins TRBV6-2 or TRBV6-3 to TRBJ2-7; 10 bases align to TRBD1. Losses at the gene ends were 4 bases for V and 5 bases for J; bases not matched to a gene: 14. The germline V gene has CDR1 MNHEY and CDR2 SVGEGT. The CDR3 sequence is 17 residues long. The CDR3 DNA sequence: TGTGCCAGCAGTTCCAACCAACCCCGGGACAGGGGTCACGAGCAGTACTTC. It is translated as CASSSNQPRDRGHEQYF.

This clone came up once. The chain employs TRBV9 and TRBJ2-2; 7 bases match TRBD1. The CDR3 contains 14 residues. Trimming took 7 bases from V and 8 from J; bases not matched to a gene: 11. The germline V gene has CDR1 SGDLS and CDR2 YYNGEE. The DNA of the CDR3 is TGTGCCAGCGGGGACAGCTTAGTATCGGGGGAGCTGTTTTTT. Protein: CASGDSLVSGELFF.

The V call is TRBV29-1, the J call TRBJ2-7, with D perhaps TRBD1 (6 bases). The CDR3 runs 11 residues. Trimming removed 2 bases from V and 6 bases from J, with 8 bases in between. Looked up from germline, CDR1 is SQVTM and CDR2 is ANQGSEA. CDR3 coding DNA: TGCAGCGTTGAATTGGGGGCCGAGCAGTACTTC. Protein: CSVELGAEQYF.

This sequence joins TRBV27 and TRBJ2-3, with D possibly TRBD2 on 6 matching bases. CDR1 is MNHEY and CDR2 is SMNVEV in the germline V gene (reference sequence). V was pared by 5 bases and J by 2 bases, with 14 bases between. The CDR3 runs to 15 residues. The CDR3 sequence is CASSPPGLHTDTQYF. CDR3 nucleotide sequence: TGTGCCAGCAGTCCTCCGGGACTTCACACAGATACGCAGTATTTT.

The chain recombines TRBV9 with TRBJ2-3; 13 bases line up with TRBD2. The CDR3 runs to 16 residues. The V gene's germline CDR1 is SGDLS and CDR2 YYNGEE. V shed 4 bases, J shed 7 bases, and the junction held 9 bases outside the gene matches. As DNA, the CDR3 is TGTGCCAGCAGCTTGGGGGGGACTAGCGGGGTAAATACGCAGTATTTT. As protein: CASSLGGTSGVNTQYF. Full variable domain (remainder filled in from reference TRBV9 and TRBJ2-3): DSGVTQTPKHLITATGQRVTLRCSPRSGDLSVYWYQQSLDQGLQFLIQYYNGEERAKGNILERFSAQQFPDLHSELNLSSLELGDSALYFCASSLGGTSGVNTQYFGPGTRLTVL.

The CDR3 sequence: CASSHGGDRGEQYF. For the CDR3, the DNA is TGTGCCAGCAGTCATGGGGGCGATCGTGGCGAGCAGTACTTC. The chain carries TRBV6-5 and TRBJ2-7; a possible D gene is TRBD1 (6 bases). The CDR3 covers 14 residues. With 5 bases removed from V and 6 bases from J, the gap between germline ends came to 17 bases. The germline gives CDR1 MNHEY, CDR2 SVGAGI.

This rearrangement joins TRBV27 to TRBJ2-5; possibly TRBD1 for D (6 bases). The J call could be wrong; TRBJ2-7 is a better fit for the DNA end. Germline-derived CDR1 and CDR2 are MNHEY and SMNVEV (reference sequence). This CDR3 region has 13 residues. The CDR3 protein is CASSSRGPYEQYF. The CDR3 nucleotides read TGTGCCAGCAGTAGCAGGGGTCCCTACGAGCAGTACTTC.

The V gene is TRBV6-5, the J gene TRBJ2-5; the D gene is possibly TRBD2 (7 bases). In germline, CDR1 is MNHEY, CDR2 SVGAGI. Deletions cut 2 bases from V and 4 bases from J, with 11 bases between. The CDR3 has 14 residues. The CDR3 DNA reads as TGTGCCAGCAGTTACGGGGGGGCTCCAGAGACCCAGTACTTC. Its protein product is CASSYGGAPETQYF.

This clone has a handful of counts. The V gene is TRBV19, the J gene TRBJ2-7, with unresolved D. This CDR3 spans 13 amino acids. V was trimmed by 1 base and J by 6 bases, leaving 10 bases between them. CDR1 is LNHDA, CDR2 SQIVND, per germline (reference sequence). CDR3: CASSIAFTSEQYF. For the CDR3, the DNA is TGTGCCAGTAGTATAGCTTTTACATCCGAGCAGTACTTC.

The CDR3 reads CASSPGTGGRSSYEQYF. Written as DNA, the CDR3 is TGCGCCAGCAGCCCCGGGACAGGGGGTCGGAGCTCCTACGAGCAGTACTTC. The J gene is TRBJ2-7, the V gene TRBV5-1; 11 nucleotides line up with TRBD1. Unmatched junction bases numbered 9, after V lost 4 bases and J lost 0 bases. The CDR3 extends over 17 amino acids. The germline CDR1 and CDR2 sequences are SGHRS and YFSETQ.

At least ten counts were recorded for this clone. The chain joins TRBV7-9 to TRBJ2-1, with D possibly being TRBD1 (6 bases). The CDR3 covers 16 residues. Germline CDR1 is SEHNR and CDR2 is FQNEAQ (reference sequence). Trimming pared 2 bases from V and 5 bases from J, leaving 16 bases between. CDR3 nucleotide sequence: TGTGCCAGCAGCTTAAACCAGGGGCATGGGAACAATGAGCAGTTCTTC. It specifies CASSLNQGHGNNEQFF.

This chain connects TRBV21-1 to TRBJ1-1. TRBV21-1 is listed as a pseudogene. The CDR3 is 14 residues long. The CDR3 spells CASSRVRRVSRAFF. Here the CDR3 DNA reads TGTGCCAGCAGCCGAGTACGGAGGGTGTCGAGGGCTTTCTTT.

The chain links TRBV4-2 to TRBJ1-1, with TRBD1 as a possible D gene (6 bases). The V end lost 1 base, the J end lost 5 bases, and 14 bases lay between the germline ends. Per germline, CDR1 LGHNA and CDR2 YNFKEQ. This CDR3 region has 15 residues. CDR3 coding DNA: TGTGCCAGCAGCCAAGGCCCCAGGGGTGGTACTGAAGCTTTCTTT. Translation: CASSQGPRGGTEAFF.